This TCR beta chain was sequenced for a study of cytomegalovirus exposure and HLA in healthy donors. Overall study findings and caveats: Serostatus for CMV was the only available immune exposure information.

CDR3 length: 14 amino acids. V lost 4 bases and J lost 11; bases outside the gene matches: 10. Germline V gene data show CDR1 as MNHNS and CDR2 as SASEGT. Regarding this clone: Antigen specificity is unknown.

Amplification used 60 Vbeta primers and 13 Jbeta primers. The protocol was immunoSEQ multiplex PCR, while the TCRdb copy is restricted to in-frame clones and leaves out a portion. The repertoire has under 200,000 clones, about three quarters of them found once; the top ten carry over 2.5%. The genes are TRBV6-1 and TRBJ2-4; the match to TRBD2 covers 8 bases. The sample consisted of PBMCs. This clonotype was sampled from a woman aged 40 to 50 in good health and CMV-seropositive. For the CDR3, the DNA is TGTGCCAGCAGTGCGAGTTGGGGCGGGGGGTTTCAGTACTTC. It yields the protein CASSASWGGGFQYF.